Shown below are 9 T cell receptor beta chains from a single sample sequenced in a study of prognosis after radiotherapy for stage I lung cancer. The study amplified the TCR beta CDR3 region from genomic DNA. This amplification was carried out by two rounds of multiplex PCR. For every TRBV and TRBJ gene, a specific primer was used in first-round PCR. Each CDR3 protein gets one entry after TCRdb re-called the multiplex PCR reads with MiXCR. The table shows around 19,000 distinct CDR3 sequences, with approximately 46% occurring only once. The specimen comprised PBMCs, sampled before or after stereotactic body radiation therapy (not recorded which). These receptors all stem from a donor older than 45 with non-small cell lung cancer.

About this clonotype itself: One base away lies a much larger clone, so this may be a sequencing read error. The chain couples TRBV7-9 to TRBJ1-1; the D gene is possibly TRBD1 (5 bases). The CDR3 spans 14 residues. Germline V gives CDR1 SEHNR, CDR2 FQNEAQ (reference sequence). V lost 7 bases and J lost 0, with 12 bases in between. The CDR3 nucleotides are TGTGCCAGCATCCTCTCAGGGATGAACACTGAAGCTTTCTTT. Translating it yields CASILSGMNTEAFF.

There are many counts of this clonotype. The chain couples TRBV20-1 to TRBJ2-7; perhaps TRBD2 as D (5 bases). The germline V and J ends were trimmed by 0 bases and 5 bases, with 8 bases remaining between them. This CDR3 comprises 12 residues. Germline CDR1 is DFQATT and CDR2 is SNEGSKA (reference sequence). CDR3 amino acids: CSAREDGNEQYF. In DNA, the CDR3 is TGCAGTGCTAGAGAAGACGGGAACGAGCAGTACTTC.

Many counts were recorded for this clonotype. The chain joins TRBV20-1 to TRBJ2-3; weak D call: TRBD1 (5 bases). V gave up 7 bases and J gave up 2 bases, with 13 bases separating them. The CDR3 is made up of 13 amino acids. Germline loops: CDR1 DFQATT, CDR2 SNEGSKA (reference sequence). CDR3 sequence reads: CSVRVDPTDTQYF. CDR3 DNA: TGCAGTGTCAGGGTGGATCCCACAGATACGCAGTATTTT.

As concerns this clonotype: The germline gene is not matched at one end of the junction; a read error may be the cause. The chain links TRBV5-6 to TRBJ2-6; TRBD1 might be the D (6 bases). CDR3 size: 17 residues. Germline CDR1 is SGHDT and CDR2 is YYEEEE. The CDR3 DNA follows: TGTGCCAGCAGCTTGGAACAGGGTCTCTCTGGGTCCAACGTCCTGACTTTC. It translates to CASSLEQGLSGSNVLTF.

The chain employs TRBV9 and TRBJ2-5; TRBD1 matches 10 bases. CDR3 size: 14 residues. The V and J ends lost 2 bases and 8 bases, in that order; junction bases with no gene match: 6. Looked up from germline, CDR1 is SGDLS and CDR2 is YYNGEE. CDR3 protein: CASSVGQGGGTQYF. CDR3 bases: TGTGCCAGCAGCGTCGGACAGGGGGGGGGTACCCAGTACTTC.

This clonotype was observed a few times. A read error is the likely source, as a far larger clone sits one nucleotide away. CDR3 amino acids: CASIYSNLLAGAYEQYF. CDR3 DNA sequence: TGTGCCAGCATTTACTCAAATCTACTAGCGGGGGCCTACGAGCAGTACTTC. The chain couples TRBV6-2 or TRBV6-3 to TRBJ2-7, with 11 positions matching TRBD2. CDR1 is MNHEY and CDR2 is SVGEGT in the germline V gene. The CDR3 covers 17 residues.

This clonotype was observed at least ten times. This chain uses TRBV19 with TRBJ1-1; D is undetermined. The CDR3 consists of 14 residues. CDR1 is LNHDA, CDR2 SQIVND, per germline (reference sequence). Trimming removed 6 bases from V and 5 bases from J, with 16 bases in between. The CDR3 loop is CASRRREASTEAFF. The CDR3 nucleotides are TGTGCCAGTAGGAGGCGGGAGGCCTCGACTGAAGCTTTCTTT.

This clonotype was detected many times. V is TRBV2 and J is TRBJ2-3; weak D call: TRBD2 (6 bases). The V gene's germline CDR1 is SNHLY and CDR2 FYNNEI. Trimming took 1 base from V and 1 from J, leaving 18 bases between them. The CDR3 extends over 18 amino acids. This CDR3 reads CASSEVEFGRGRTDTQYF. Here the CDR3 DNA reads TGTGCCAGCAGTGAAGTGGAGTTCGGGCGGGGACGCACAGATACGCAGTATTTT. The variable domain in full, with the rest retrieved from reference TRBV2 and TRBJ2-3, is EPEVTQTPSHQVTQMGQEVILRCVPISNHLYFYWYRQILGQKVEFLVSFYNNEISEKSEIFDDQFSVERPDGSNFTLKIRSTKLEDSAMYFCASSEVEFGRGRTDTQYFGPGTRLTVL.

The table lists this clonotype with a few counts. V usage is TRBV5-4 and J usage is TRBJ1-1, with D unresolved. Trimming left V 1 base short and J 1 base short, with 8 bases between. CDR3 size: 14 residues. Germline V CDR1 and CDR2: SGHNT, YYREEE (reference sequence). This chain's CDR3 is CASSLKTPNTEAFF. CDR3 nucleotides: TGTGCCAGCAGCTTGAAGACACCGAACACTGAAGCTTTCTTT.